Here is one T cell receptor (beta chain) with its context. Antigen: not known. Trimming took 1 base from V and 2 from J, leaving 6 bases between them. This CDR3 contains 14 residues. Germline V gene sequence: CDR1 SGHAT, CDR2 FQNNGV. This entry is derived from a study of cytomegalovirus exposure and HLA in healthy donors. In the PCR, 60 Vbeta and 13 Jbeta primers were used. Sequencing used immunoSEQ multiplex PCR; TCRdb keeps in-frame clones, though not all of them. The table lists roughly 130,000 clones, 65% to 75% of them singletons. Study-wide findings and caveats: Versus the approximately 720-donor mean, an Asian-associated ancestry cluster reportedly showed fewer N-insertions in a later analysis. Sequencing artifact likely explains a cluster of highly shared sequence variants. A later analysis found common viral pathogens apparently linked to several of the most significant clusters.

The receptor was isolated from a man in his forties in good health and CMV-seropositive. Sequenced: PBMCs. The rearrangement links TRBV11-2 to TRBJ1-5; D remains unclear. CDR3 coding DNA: TGTGCCAGCAGCTTAGGGGCCGGCAATCAGCCCCAGCATTTT. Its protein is CASSLGAGNQPQHF.